Following are 17 T cell receptor beta chains from one sample sequenced in a study of cytomegalovirus exposure and HLA in healthy donors. The PCR made use of 60 Vbeta and 13 Jbeta primers. The table came from immunoSEQ multiplex PCR; TCRdb's copy has only in-frame clones and leaves some out. The repertoire has about 120,000 clones, about 75% of them found once; the top ten carry less than 3.5%. The sequenced sample was PBMCs. The receptors come from a woman aged 40 to 50 in good health and CMV-seropositive.

The V gene is TRBV7-2, the J gene TRBJ2-7; 10 bases are a match to TRBD1. The CDR3 runs 13 residues. The germline V gene has CDR1 SGHTA and CDR2 FQGNSA. The J segment lost 7 bases and the V segment lost 5 bases, leaving 5 bases of the junction unmatched. The CDR3 DNA reads as TGTGCCAGCAGCCCTGGGACAGGGGTAGAGCAGTACTTC. It specifies CASSPGTGVEQYF. The full variable domain, with the rest looked up from reference TRBV7-2 and TRBJ2-7, is GAGVSQSPSNKVTEKGKDVELRCDPISGHTALYWYRQSLGQGLEFLIYFQGNSAPDKSGLPSDRFSAERTGGSVSTLTIQRTQQEDSAVYLCASSPGTGVEQYFGPGTRLTVT.

The V gene is TRBV25-1, the J gene TRBJ2-5, with D possibly matching TRBD2 (5 bases). The germline V gene encodes CDR1 MGHDK and CDR2 SYGVNS. Trimming took 7 bases from V and 4 from J, leaving 7 bases between them. The CDR3 is made up of 11 amino acids. CDR3 loop: CASIEGETQYF. The CDR3 coding sequence is TGTGCCAGCATCGAGGGAGAGACCCAGTACTTC.

V usage is TRBV11-3 and J usage is TRBJ2-7, with 9 bases aligning to TRBD1. Germline V CDR1 and CDR2: SGHNT, YENEEA. The length of the CDR3 is 14 residues. V dropped 9 bases and J dropped 2; count of bases not matched to a gene: 8. This chain's CDR3 is CASSGTGSTYEQYF. CDR3 nucleotide sequence: TGTGCCAGTTCCGGGACAGGGAGTACCTACGAGCAGTACTTC.

This clone was recorded only once. Written as DNA, the CDR3 is TGTGCCAGCAGCTTATCCCTAACAGGCCGAACTAATGAAAAACTGTTTTTT. Protein product: CASSLSLTGRTNEKLFF. The chain joins TRBV7-9 to TRBJ1-4; TRBD1 is a possible D gene (5 bases). This CDR3 comprises 17 residues. With 2 bases removed from V and 1 base from J, the gap between germline ends came to 14 bases. Germline V lookup: CDR1 SEHNR, CDR2 FQNEAQ (reference sequence).

In this sample, this clone turned up once. The chain recombines TRBV7-6 with TRBJ1-1; D is perhaps TRBD1 (6 bases). The germline V and J ends were trimmed by 5 bases and 0 bases, with 10 bases remaining between them. CDR1 SGHVS and CDR2 FNYEAQ come from the germline V gene. This CDR3 contains 14 residues. Written as DNA, the CDR3 is TGTGCCAGCAGCCGAGGACAGCTGAACACTGAAGCTTTCTTT. Translating gives CASSRGQLNTEAFF.

This rearrangement joins TRBV7-2 to TRBJ2-3; 8 bases match TRBD2. Per the germline V gene, CDR1 is SGHTA and CDR2 is FQGNSA. CDR3 length: 16 residues. V was clipped by 4 bases and J by 0 bases; unmatched bases: 6. The CDR3 loop is CASSSRASGSTDTQYF. The CDR3, as DNA: TGTGCCAGCAGCTCTAGGGCTAGCGGGAGCACAGATACGCAGTATTTT.

V gene TRBV6-6 combines with J gene TRBJ1-1; 7 positions match TRBD1. This CDR3 comprises 13 residues. V trimming: 6 bases; J trimming: 4 bases; junction bases outside the gene matches: 5. Germline-derived CDR1 and CDR2 are MNHNY and SVGAGI (reference sequence). The chain's CDR3 is CASRDRVGTEAFF. Here the CDR3 DNA reads TGTGCCAGCAGAGACAGGGTAGGCACTGAAGCTTTCTTT.

V gene TRBV28 combines with J gene TRBJ2-5; 8 bases are shared with TRBD1. V gave up 4 bases and J gave up 1 base; unmatched junction bases: 8. Per the germline V gene, CDR1 is MDHEN and CDR2 is SYDVKM. This CDR3 is built from 16 residues. The CDR3 nucleotides are TGTGCCAGCAGTTCCCCCAGGACAGGGCCCCAAGAGACCCAGTACTTC. Its translation is CASSSPRTGPQETQYF.

This rearrangement joins TRBV19 to TRBJ1-1, with D unresolved. The V end lost 10 bases, the J end lost 1 base, and 19 bases lay between the germline ends. CDR3 length equals 15 residues. Germline CDR1 reads LNHDA; CDR2 reads SQIVND (reference sequence). CDR3 sequence: CATWPGLVGNTEAFF. CDR3 nucleotides: TGTGCCACCTGGCCCGGGTTGGTCGGGAACACTGAAGCTTTCTTT.

V is TRBV7-2 and J is TRBJ2-5, with 8 positions matching TRBD2. The CDR3 has 13 residues. V was pared by 1 base and J by 5 bases, with 0 bases of the junction left unmatched. Germline V lookup: CDR1 SGHTA, CDR2 FQGNSA. In DNA, the CDR3 is TGTGCCAGCAGCTTAGGCGGGGGGGAGACCCAGTACTTC. It encodes CASSLGGGETQYF.

For the CDR3, the DNA is TGCGCCAGCAGCCAAGATCTCCCTAGCGCCATACTCTACGAGCAGTACTTC. Its protein product is CASSQDLPSAILYEQYF. This chain connects TRBV4-3 to TRBJ2-7, with D perhaps matching TRBD2 (6 bases). The V and J ends lost 0 bases and 3 bases respectively, with 18 bases between them. The CDR3 contains 17 residues. Germline V lookup: CDR1 LGHNA, CDR2 YSLEER.

The sample holds a few counts of this clone. The chain links TRBV11-2 to TRBJ1-3; maybe TRBD1 (6 bases). The CDR3 has 15 amino acids. Germline assignment: CDR1 SGHAT and CDR2 FQNNGV. Trimming took 5 bases from V and 3 from J, leaving 14 bases between them. In DNA form, the CDR3 reads TGTGCCAGCAGCCCCAGAGGGGGTTTTGGAAACACCATATATTTT. Its protein product is CASSPRGGFGNTIYF.

A few counts support this clone. J is TRBJ1-4 and V is TRBV11-2; 8 bases are shared with TRBD1. This CDR3 region has 14 residues. After removal of 1 base from V and 5 bases from J, the junction contained 0 bases not matched to a gene. Germline CDR1 and CDR2: SGHAT and FQNNGV. CDR3 in amino acids: CASSLGTGNEKLFF. CDR3 bases: TGTGCCAGCAGCTTAGGGACAGGGAATGAAAAACTGTTTTTT. The full variable domain, its missing parts supplied by reference TRBV11-2 and TRBJ1-4, is EAGVAQSPRYKIIEKRQSVAFWCNPISGHATLYWYQQILGQGPKLLIQFQNNGVVDDSQLPKDRFSAERLKGVDSTLKIQPAKLEDSAVYLCASSLGTGNEKLFFGSGTQLSVL.

The V call is TRBV6-5, the J call TRBJ1-1; D remains ambiguous. V was shortened by 0 bases and J by 4 bases, with 9 bases between the two germline ends. This CDR3 region has 14 residues. The germline V gene encodes CDR1 MNHEY and CDR2 SVGAGI. DNA of the CDR3: TGTGCCAGCAGTTACTCGACCGGGGTCACTGAAGCTTTCTTT. It specifies CASSYSTGVTEAFF.

The genes are TRBV30 and TRBJ2-3; 12 bases are a match to TRBD2. V shed 5 bases and J 4 bases; nucleotides not matched to a gene: 4. Per germline, CDR1 GTSNPN and CDR2 SVGIG (reference sequence). The CDR3 is made up of 14 amino acids. CDR3 DNA sequence: TGTGCCTGGGCACTAGCGGGGGGCTCAGATACGCAGTATTTT. It codes for CAWALAGGSDTQYF.

V gene TRBV30 combines with J gene TRBJ2-5; D possibly corresponds to TRBD2 (6 bases). Trimming removed 3 bases from V and 9 bases from J, with 17 bases in between. Germline CDR1 and CDR2: GTSNPN and SVGIG (reference sequence). This CDR3 has 13 amino acids. CDR3 loop: CAWRGLASGAQYF. Here the CDR3 DNA reads TGTGCCTGGAGGGGACTCGCATCGGGGGCCCAGTACTTC.

V and J are TRBV7-8 and TRBJ2-1; 15 bases agree with TRBD2. The CDR3 spans 20 residues. Trimming at V came to 6 bases and at J to 1 base, leaving 13 bases not matched to a gene. The germline V gene encodes CDR1 SGHVS and CDR2 FQNEAQ. CDR3 nucleotide sequence: TGTGCCAGCAGGGATGATAGGCGGACTAGCGGGAGGGGATCCTACAATGAGCAGTTCTTC. It codes for CASRDDRRTSGRGSYNEQFF.